The source of this T cell receptor beta chain is a study of human T cells and chemical hapten exposure. Study context: Each patient's scalp received weekly diphenylcyclopropenone throughout the approximately 22-week study.

Trimming stripped 0 bases from V and 5 bases from J, with 7 bases between. The CDR3 sequence is 13 residues long. From germline, CDR1 is SGHTA and CDR2 FQGTGA. The study's findings and limits: Sensitization with DPC brought no change to TCRs above 1 in 1000 in frequency. Expanded TCRs formed significantly more large CDR3 similarity clusters than controls.

Concerning this clonotype: Its antigen remains unidentified.

One entry per CDR3 protein results from TCRdb running MiXCR on the RACE reads. This table holds around 110,000 distinct CDR3 sequences, about 11% found once. Time point of the sample: patch test 3, about 24 weeks after DPC sensitization. Stated treatment: therapeutic diphenylcyclopropenone sensitization with weekly scalp DPC. The specimen was whole blood, collected in connection with sensitization to the hapten diphenylcyclopropenone (DPC). This sequence joins TRBV7-3 and TRBJ2-5, with no clear D. This sequence originates from a woman aged 50 to 60 with alopecia areata. Some clones in this sample may be carry-over from other donors' samples. DNA of the CDR3: TGTGCCAGCAGCTTAACTCCATGGGAGACCCAGTACTTC. Encoded protein: CASSLTPWETQYF.